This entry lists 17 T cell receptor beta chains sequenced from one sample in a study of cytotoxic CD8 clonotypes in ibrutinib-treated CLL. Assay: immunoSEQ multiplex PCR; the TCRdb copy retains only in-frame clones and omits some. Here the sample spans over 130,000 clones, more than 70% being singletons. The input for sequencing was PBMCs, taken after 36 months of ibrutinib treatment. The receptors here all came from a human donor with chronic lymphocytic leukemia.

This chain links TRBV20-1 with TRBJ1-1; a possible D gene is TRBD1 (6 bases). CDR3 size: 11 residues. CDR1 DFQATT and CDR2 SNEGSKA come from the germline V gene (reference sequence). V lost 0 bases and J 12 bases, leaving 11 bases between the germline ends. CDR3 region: CSARDGGGSFF. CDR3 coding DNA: TGCAGTGCTAGAGACGGGGGCGGGTCTTTCTTT.

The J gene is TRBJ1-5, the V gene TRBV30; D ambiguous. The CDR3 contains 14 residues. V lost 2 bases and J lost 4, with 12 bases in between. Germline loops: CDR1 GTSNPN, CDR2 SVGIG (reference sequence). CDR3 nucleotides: TGTGCCTGGAGTCGCCCGAGTAGAAATCAGCCCCAGCATTTT. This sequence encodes CAWSRPSRNQPQHF.

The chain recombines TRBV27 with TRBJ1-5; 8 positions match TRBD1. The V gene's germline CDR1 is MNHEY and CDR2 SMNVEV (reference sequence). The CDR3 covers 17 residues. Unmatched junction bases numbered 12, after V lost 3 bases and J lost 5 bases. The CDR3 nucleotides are TGTGCCAGCAGTTTCACTCTCGGACAGGGAGCAGATCAGCCCCAGCATTTT. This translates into CASSFTLGQGADQPQHF.

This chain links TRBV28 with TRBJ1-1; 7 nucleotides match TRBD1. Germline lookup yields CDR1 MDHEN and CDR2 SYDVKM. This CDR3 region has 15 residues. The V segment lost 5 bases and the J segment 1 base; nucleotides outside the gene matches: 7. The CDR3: CASSLYGQANTEAFF. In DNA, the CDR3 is TGTGCCAGCAGTCTATACGGACAGGCGAACACTGAAGCTTTCTTT.

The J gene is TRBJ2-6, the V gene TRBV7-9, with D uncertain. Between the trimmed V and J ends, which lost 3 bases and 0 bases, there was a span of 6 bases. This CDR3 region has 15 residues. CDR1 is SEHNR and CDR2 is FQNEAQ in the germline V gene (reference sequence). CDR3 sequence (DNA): TGTGCCAGCAGCTTGCGAATCTCTGGGGCCAACGTCCTGACTTTC. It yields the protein CASSLRISGANVLTF.

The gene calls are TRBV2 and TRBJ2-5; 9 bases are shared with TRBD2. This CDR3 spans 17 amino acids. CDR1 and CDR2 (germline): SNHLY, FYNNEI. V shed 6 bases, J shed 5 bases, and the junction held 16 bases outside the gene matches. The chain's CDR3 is CASSLLAGGGVGETQYF. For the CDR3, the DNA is TGTGCCAGCAGCCTACTAGCGGGCGGTGGGGTTGGGGAGACCCAGTACTTC.

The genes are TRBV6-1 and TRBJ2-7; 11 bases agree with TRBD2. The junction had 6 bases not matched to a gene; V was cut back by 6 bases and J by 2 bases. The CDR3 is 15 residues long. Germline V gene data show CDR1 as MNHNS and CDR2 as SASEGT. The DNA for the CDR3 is TGTGCCAGCAGACAAACTAGCGGGGGCCCCTACGAGCAGTACTTC. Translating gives CASRQTSGGPYEQYF.

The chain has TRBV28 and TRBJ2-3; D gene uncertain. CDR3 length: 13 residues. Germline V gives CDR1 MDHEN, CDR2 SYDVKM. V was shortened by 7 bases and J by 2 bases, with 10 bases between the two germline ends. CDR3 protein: CASKRSATDTQYF. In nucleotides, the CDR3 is TGTGCCAGCAAGAGATCGGCCACAGATACGCAGTATTTT.

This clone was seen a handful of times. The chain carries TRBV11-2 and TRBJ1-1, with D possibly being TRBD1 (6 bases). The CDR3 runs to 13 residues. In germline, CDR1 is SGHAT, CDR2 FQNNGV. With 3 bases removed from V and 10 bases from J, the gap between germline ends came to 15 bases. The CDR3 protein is CASSFDQGTGAFF. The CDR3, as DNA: TGTGCCAGCAGCTTCGATCAGGGGACGGGAGCTTTCTTT.

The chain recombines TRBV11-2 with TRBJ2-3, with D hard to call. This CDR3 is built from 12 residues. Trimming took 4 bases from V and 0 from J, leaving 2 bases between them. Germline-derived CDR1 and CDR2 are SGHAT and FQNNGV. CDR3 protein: CASSWSTDTQYF. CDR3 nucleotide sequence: TGTGCCAGCAGCTGGAGCACAGATACGCAGTATTTT.

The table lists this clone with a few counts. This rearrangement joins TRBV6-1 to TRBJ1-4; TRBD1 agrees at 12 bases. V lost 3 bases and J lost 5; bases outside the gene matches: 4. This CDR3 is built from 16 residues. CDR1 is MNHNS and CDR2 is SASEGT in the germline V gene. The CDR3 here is CASSERDRGLNEKLFF. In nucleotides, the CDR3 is TGTGCCAGCAGTGAGCGGGACAGGGGGCTGAATGAAAAACTGTTTTTT.

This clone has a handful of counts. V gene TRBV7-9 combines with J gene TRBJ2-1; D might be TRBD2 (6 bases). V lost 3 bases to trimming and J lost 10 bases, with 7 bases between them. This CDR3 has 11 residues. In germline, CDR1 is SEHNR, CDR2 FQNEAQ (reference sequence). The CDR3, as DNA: TGTGCCAGCAGCTTTGGAGGGGAGCAGTTCTTC. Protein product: CASSFGGEQFF.

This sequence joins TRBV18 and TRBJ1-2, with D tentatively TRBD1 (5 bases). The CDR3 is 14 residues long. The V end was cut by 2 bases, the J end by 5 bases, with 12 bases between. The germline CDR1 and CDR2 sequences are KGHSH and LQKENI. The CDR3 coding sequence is TGTGCCAGCTCACCAAAACAGGTCCGGTATGGCTACACCTTC. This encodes CASSPKQVRYGYTF.

The CDR3 DNA is TGTGCCTGGAGTGTACTAGACAATCAGCCCCAGCATTTT. The encoded protein is CAWSVLDNQPQHF. The chain is built from TRBV30 and TRBJ1-5; D gene uncertain. The ends were cut back, 0 bases at V and 3 bases at J, with 6 bases in the middle. CDR1 is GTSNPN, CDR2 SVGIG, per germline (reference sequence). The CDR3 has 13 residues.

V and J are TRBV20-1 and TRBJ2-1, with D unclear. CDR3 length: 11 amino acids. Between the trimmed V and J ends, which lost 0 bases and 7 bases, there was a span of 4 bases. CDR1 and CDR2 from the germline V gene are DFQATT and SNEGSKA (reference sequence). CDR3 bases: TGCAGTGCTAGAGAAGGTAATGAGCAGTTCTTC. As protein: CSAREGNEQFF.

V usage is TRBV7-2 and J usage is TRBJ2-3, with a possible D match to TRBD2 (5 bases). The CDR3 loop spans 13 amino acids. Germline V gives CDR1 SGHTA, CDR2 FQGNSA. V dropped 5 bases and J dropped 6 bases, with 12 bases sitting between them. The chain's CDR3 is CASSRTRSDTQYF. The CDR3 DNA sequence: TGTGCCAGCAGCCGAACTAGATCCGATACGCAGTATTTT. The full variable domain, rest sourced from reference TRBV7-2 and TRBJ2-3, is GAGVSQSPSNKVTEKGKDVELRCDPISGHTALYWYRQSLGQGLEFLIYFQGNSAPDKSGLPSDRFSAERTGGSVSTLTIQRTQQEDSAVYLCASSRTRSDTQYFGPGTRLTVL.

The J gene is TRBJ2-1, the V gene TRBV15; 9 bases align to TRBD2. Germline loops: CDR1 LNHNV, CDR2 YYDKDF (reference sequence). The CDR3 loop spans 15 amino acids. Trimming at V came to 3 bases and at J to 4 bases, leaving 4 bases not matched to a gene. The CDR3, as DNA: TGTGCCACCAGCAGGGTAGCGGGAGCGTACAATGAGCAGTTCTTC. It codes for CATSRVAGAYNEQFF.